A selection of T cell receptor beta chains follows, all from one sample in a study of control samples from healthy donors and cancer patients. Profiling relied on immunoSEQ multiplex PCR, and the TCRdb table lists in-frame clones only, not all of them. The sample carries under 200,000 clones, 91% recorded once. Specimen: blood. The origin of the receptors is a woman aged 30 to 39 in good health. The CDR3 runs from the conserved cysteine through the conserved F or W. D genes are given only for firm matches. Size tells how often a clone was seen (once, few, many) or the class of an expanded clone, and some rows leave it out.

TRBV5-4	once	TRBJ1-3	14	NA	CASSLGSSGNTIYF	TGTGCCAGCAGCTTGGGCAGCTCTGGAAACACCATATATTTT
TRBV28	NA	TRBJ2-1	15	TRBD2	CASSLGTSGRREQFF	TGTGCCAGCAGTTTGGGGACTAGCGGGAGACGGGAGCAGTTCTTC
TRBV7-9	NA	TRBJ2-5	12	NA	CASSARLETQYF	TGTGCCAGCAGCGCCCGACTAGAGACCCAGTACTTC
TRBV7-2	NA	TRBJ2-7	13	NA	CASSLGRNYEQYF	TGTGCCAGCAGCTTAGGGAGGAACTACGAGCAGTACTTC
TRBV6-4	NA	TRBJ2-1	15	TRBD2	CASSERGGSYNEQFF	TGTGCCAGCAGTGAGCGGGGGGGGTCCTACAATGAGCAGTTCTTC
TRBV29-1	NA	TRBJ2-1	13	NA	CSVMASSYNEQFF	TGCAGCGTTATGGCGAGCTCCTACAATGAGCAGTTCTTC
TRBV5-1	NA	TRBJ1-4	16	TRBD1	CASSLGAGTGFEKLFF	TGCGCCAGCAGCTTGGGCGCCGGGACAGGGTTTGAAAAACTGTTTTTT
TRBV12-3/TRBV12-4	once	TRBJ1-3	13	NA	CASSLRGRNTIYF	TGTGCCAGCAGTCTTAGGGGTCGAAACACCATATATTTT
TRBV6-6	NA	TRBJ1-3	15	NA	CASSLQVLSGNTIYF	TGTGCCAGCAGTTTACAGGTCCTCTCTGGAAACACCATATATTTT
TRBV6-2/TRBV6-3	NA	TRBJ1-6	13	NA	CASSPDERSPLHF	TGTGCCAGCAGTCCGGACGAGAGGTCACCCCTCCACTTT
TRBV9	NA	TRBJ2-3	14	TRBD2	CASSVRGVTDTQYF	TGTGCCAGCAGCGTACGGGGGGTCACAGATACGCAGTATTTT
TRBV3-1/TRBV3-2	NA	TRBJ1-4	14	NA	CASSPGIRDEKLFF	TGTGCCAGCAGCCCGGGGATTAGGGATGAAAAACTGTTTTTT
TRBV3-1/TRBV3-2	NA	TRBJ2-7	14	NA	CASSQGPGRYEQYF	TGTGCCAGCAGCCAAGGACCAGGGCGCTACGAGCAGTACTTC
TRBV12-5	NA	TRBJ2-1	15	NA	CASGLVQVLNNEQFF	TGTGCTAGTGGTTTGGTACAAGTCCTGAACAATGAGCAGTTCTTC
TRBV15	NA	TRBJ1-5	13	NA	CATSRHKNQPQHF	TGTGCCACCAGCAGACACAAGAATCAGCCCCAGCATTTT
TRBV27	NA	TRBJ2-7	15	TRBD1	CASSSWTGGASEQYF	TGTGCCAGCAGTTCCTGGACAGGGGGCGCGTCCGAGCAGTACTTC
TRBV7-2	once	TRBJ1-5	15	NA	CASSLALQSNQPQHF	TGTGCCAGCAGCTTAGCGCTCCAATCAAATCAGCCCCAGCATTTT
TRBV14	NA	TRBJ2-7	16	TRBD2	CASSQDPGLGAGEQYF	TGTGCCAGCAGCCAAGATCCGGGACTAGGGGCTGGAGAGCAGTACTTC
TRBV28	NA	TRBJ1-2	14	NA	CASSLQGRNYGYTF	TGTGCCAGCAGTTTACAGGGGAGGAACTATGGCTACACCTTC
TRBV18	NA	TRBJ2-3	14	NA	CASSGGPSTDTQYF	TGTGCCAGCTCAGGGGGCCCTAGCACAGATACGCAGTATTTT
TRBV7-2	NA	TRBJ1-3	15	TRBD1	CASSFSTGAGNTIYF	TGTGCCAGCAGCTTTAGTACAGGGGCCGGAAACACCATATATTTT
TRBV4-2	few	TRBJ2-1	14	TRBD1	CASSQGTGGNEQFF	TGTGCCAGCAGCCAAGGGACAGGGGGCAATGAGCAGTTCTTC
TRBV25-1	NA	TRBJ2-1	11	NA	CASTTGNEQFF	TGTGCCAGCACCACAGGCAATGAGCAGTTCTTC
TRBV19	NA	TRBJ1-2	14	NA	CASSSQGYNYGYTF	TGTGCCAGTAGTTCACAGGGTTACAACTATGGCTACACCTTC
TRBV20-1	NA	TRBJ1-2	11	NA	CSARDQVGYTF	TGCAGTGCTAGAGATCAGGTCGGCTACACCTTC
TRBV27	NA	TRBJ1-5	15	TRBD1	CASSSGQGSNQPQHF	TGTGCCAGCAGTTCGGGACAGGGTAGCAATCAGCCCCAGCATTTT
TRBV7-8	NA	TRBJ2-7	14	TRBD1	CASSARQGPYEQYF	TGTGCCAGCAGCGCCCGACAGGGTCCGTACGAGCAGTACTTC
TRBV3-1/TRBV3-2	NA	TRBJ2-7	14	TRBD1	CASSQEFRGSEQYF	TGTGCCAGCAGCCAAGAATTCAGGGGGTCCGAGCAGTACTTC
TRBV5-1	NA	TRBJ2-3	13	NA	CASSLDSTDTQYF	TGCGCCAGCAGCTTGGACAGCACAGATACGCAGTATTTT
TRBV24-1	NA	TRBJ2-3	15	TRBD1	CATSDLGQGPDTQYF	TGTGCCACCAGTGATTTGGGACAGGGTCCAGATACGCAGTATTTT
TRBV19	NA	TRBJ2-1	15	TRBD1	CASSIEGAGDNEQFF	TGTGCCAGTAGTATCGAGGGGGCCGGGGACAATGAGCAGTTCTTC
TRBV7-3	once	TRBJ2-7	13	NA	CASSSTDSYEQYF	TGTGCCAGCAGCTCGACGGACTCCTACGAGCAGTACTTC
TRBV12-5	NA	TRBJ1-5	14	NA	CASGLGQNNQPQHF	TGTGCTAGTGGTTTGGGACAGAACAATCAGCCCCAGCATTTT
TRBV28	NA	TRBJ1-5	14	NA	CASSPRRANQPQHF	TGTGCCAGCAGTCCCCGTCGGGCCAATCAGCCCCAGCATTTT
TRBV14	few	TRBJ1-2	13	NA	CASSPTARRGYTF	TGTGCCAGCAGCCCTACCGCCAGGCGTGGCTACACCTTC
TRBV9	few	TRBJ2-2	16	TRBD2	CASSAWTSGNTGELFF	TGTGCCAGCAGCGCCTGGACTAGCGGGAACACCGGGGAGCTGTTTTTT
TRBV24-1	NA	TRBJ1-1	13	NA	CATSDLGGAEAFF	TGTGCCACCAGTGATTTGGGGGGAGCGGAAGCTTTCTTT
TRBV5-8	NA	TRBJ2-1	13	TRBD2	CASKEREKNEQFF	TGTGCCAGCAAGGAGCGGGAGAAAAATGAGCAGTTCTTC
TRBV5-4	NA	TRBJ1-3	14	TRBD1	CASSRTGAGNTIYF	TGTGCCAGCAGCCGGACAGGGGCCGGAAACACCATATATTTT